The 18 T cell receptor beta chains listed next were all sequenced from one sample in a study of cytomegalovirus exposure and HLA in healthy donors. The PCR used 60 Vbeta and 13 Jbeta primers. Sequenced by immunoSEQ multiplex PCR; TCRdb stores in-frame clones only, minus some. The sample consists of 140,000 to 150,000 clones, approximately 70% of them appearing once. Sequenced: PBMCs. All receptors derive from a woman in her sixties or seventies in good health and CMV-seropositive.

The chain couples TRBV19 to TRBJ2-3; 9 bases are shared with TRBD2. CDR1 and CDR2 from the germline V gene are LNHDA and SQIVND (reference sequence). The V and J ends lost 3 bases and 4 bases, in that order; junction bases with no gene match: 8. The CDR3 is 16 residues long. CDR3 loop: CASSIKAGGDADTQYF. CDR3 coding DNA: TGTGCCAGTAGTATTAAGGCGGGAGGGGACGCAGATACGCAGTATTTT.

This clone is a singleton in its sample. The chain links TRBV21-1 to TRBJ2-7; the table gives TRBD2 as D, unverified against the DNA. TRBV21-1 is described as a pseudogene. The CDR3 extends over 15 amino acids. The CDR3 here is CASSAGTSGRSEQYF. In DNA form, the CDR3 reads TGTGCCAGCAGCGCGGGGACTAGCGGGAGATCCGAGCAGTACTTC.

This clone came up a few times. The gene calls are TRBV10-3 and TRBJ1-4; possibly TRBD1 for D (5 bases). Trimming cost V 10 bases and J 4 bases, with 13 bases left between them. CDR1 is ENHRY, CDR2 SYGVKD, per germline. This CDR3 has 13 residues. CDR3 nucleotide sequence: TGTGCCACGGCGGGGCAGCTTAATGAAAAACTGTTTTTT. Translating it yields CATAGQLNEKLFF.

In DNA, the CDR3 is TGTGCCTGGCGGGACAGGGGTGATCAGCCCCAGCATTTT. Translation gives CAWRDRGDQPQHF. The chain recombines TRBV30 with TRBJ1-5, with 10 nucleotides matching TRBD1. The germline CDR1 and CDR2 sequences are GTSNPN and SVGIG (reference sequence). The CDR3 has 13 amino acids. J gave up 5 bases and V 5 bases, and 3 bases lay outside the gene matches.

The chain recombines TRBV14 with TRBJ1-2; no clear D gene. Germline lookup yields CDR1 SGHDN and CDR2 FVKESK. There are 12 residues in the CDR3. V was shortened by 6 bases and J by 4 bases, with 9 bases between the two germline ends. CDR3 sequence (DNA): TGTGCCAGCAGTCACACAGTCTATGGCTACACCTTC. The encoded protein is CASSHTVYGYTF.

This CDR3 is CASSSGGLAGGLPYEQYF. CDR3 DNA sequence: TGTGCCAGCAGTTCCGGAGGACTAGCGGGAGGCCTACCCTACGAGCAGTACTTC. The chain employs TRBV28 and TRBJ2-7; 14 bases line up with TRBD2. Trimming removed 4 bases from V and 2 bases from J; junction bases left unmatched: 10. The germline CDR1 and CDR2 sequences are MDHEN and SYDVKM. This CDR3 region has 18 residues. Looking up the rest from reference TRBV28 and TRBJ2-7 gives the full variable domain: DVKVTQSSRYLVKRTGEKVFLECVQDMDHENMFWYRQDPGLGLRLIYFSYDVKMKEKGDIPEGYSVSREKKERFSLILESASTNQTSMYLCASSSGGLAGGLPYEQYFGPGTRLTVT.

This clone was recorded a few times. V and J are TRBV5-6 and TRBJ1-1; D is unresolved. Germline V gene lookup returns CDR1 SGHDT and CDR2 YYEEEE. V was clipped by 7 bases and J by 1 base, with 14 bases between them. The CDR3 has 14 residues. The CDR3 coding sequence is TGTGCCAGCGCTTTCTCCCGGGGGAACACTGAAGCTTTCTTT. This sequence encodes CASAFSRGNTEAFF.

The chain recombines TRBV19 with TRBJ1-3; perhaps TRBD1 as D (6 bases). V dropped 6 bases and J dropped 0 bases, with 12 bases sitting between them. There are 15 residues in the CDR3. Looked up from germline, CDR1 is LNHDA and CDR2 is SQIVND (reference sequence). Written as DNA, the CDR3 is TGTGCCAGTAGACCGGGACACCCCTCTGGAAACACCATATATTTT. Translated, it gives CASRPGHPSGNTIYF.

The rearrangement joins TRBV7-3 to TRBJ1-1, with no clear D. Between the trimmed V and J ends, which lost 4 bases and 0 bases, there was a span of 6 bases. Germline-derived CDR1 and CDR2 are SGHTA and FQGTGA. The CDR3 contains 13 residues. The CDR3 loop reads CASSSEVNTEAFF. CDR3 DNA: TGTGCCAGCAGCTCCGAGGTGAACACTGAAGCTTTCTTT.

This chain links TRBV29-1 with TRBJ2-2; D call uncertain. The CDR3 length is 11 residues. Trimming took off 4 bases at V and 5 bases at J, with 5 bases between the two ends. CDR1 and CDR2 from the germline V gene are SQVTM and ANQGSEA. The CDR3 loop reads CSVGYTGELFF. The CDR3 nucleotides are TGCAGCGTTGGCTATACCGGGGAGCTGTTTTTT.

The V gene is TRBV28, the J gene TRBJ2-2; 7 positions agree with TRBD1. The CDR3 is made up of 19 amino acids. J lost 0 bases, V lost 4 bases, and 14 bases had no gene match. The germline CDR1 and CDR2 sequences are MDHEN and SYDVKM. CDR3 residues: CASSYPVYGTVANTGELFF. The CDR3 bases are TGTGCCAGCAGTTATCCAGTATATGGGACAGTGGCGAACACCGGGGAGCTGTTTTTT.

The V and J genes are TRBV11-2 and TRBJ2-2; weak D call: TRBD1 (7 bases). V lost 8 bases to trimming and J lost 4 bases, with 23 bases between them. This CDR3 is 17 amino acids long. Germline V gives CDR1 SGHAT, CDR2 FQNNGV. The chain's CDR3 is CASYRGSGGIPTGELFF. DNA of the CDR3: TGTGCCAGCTACAGGGGCTCGGGCGGGATCCCCACCGGGGAGCTGTTTTTT.

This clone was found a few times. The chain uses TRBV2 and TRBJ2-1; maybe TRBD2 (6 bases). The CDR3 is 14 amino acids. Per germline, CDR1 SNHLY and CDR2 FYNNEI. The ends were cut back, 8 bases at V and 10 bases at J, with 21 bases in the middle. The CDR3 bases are TGTGCCAGCGTCCCCCCCGGGACTCCAAAGGAGCAGTTCTTC. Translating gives CASVPPGTPKEQFF.

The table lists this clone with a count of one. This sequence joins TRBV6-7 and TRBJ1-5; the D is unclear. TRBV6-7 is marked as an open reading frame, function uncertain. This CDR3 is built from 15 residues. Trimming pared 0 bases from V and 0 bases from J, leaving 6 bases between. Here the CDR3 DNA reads TGTGCCAGCAGTTACTCTTTCAATAGCAATCAGCCCCAGCATTTT. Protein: CASSYSFNSNQPQHF.

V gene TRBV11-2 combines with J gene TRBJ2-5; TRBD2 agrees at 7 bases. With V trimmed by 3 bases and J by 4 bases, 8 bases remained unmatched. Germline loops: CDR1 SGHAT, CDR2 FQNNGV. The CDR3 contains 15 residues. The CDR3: CASSFNGRLIETQYF. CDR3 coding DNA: TGTGCCAGCAGCTTCAACGGGAGGTTGATAGAGACCCAGTACTTC.

The CDR3 bases are TGTGCCAGCAGCTTAGAGACAGGGGCCCCCTACGAGCAGTACTTC. Its protein product is CASSLETGAPYEQYF. The V gene is TRBV11-2, the J gene TRBJ2-7; 8 nucleotides line up with TRBD1. Trimming took 0 bases from V and 2 from J; bases not matched to a gene: 3. CDR3 size: 15 residues. The germline V gene encodes CDR1 SGHAT and CDR2 FQNNGV.

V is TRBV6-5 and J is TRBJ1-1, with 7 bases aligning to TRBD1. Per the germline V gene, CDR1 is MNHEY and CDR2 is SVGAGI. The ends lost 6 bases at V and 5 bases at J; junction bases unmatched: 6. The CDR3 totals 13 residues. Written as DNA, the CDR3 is TGTGCCAGCAGAGATACAGGGGCAACTGAAGCTTTCTTT. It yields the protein CASRDTGATEAFF.

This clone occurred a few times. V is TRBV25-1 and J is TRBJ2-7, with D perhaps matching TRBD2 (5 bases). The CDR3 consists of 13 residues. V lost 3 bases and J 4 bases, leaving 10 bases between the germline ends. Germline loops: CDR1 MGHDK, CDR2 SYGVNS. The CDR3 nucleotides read TGTGCCAGCAGTGACCCCCGGGGTTACGAGCAGTACTTC. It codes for CASSDPRGYEQYF.